This TCR beta chain is from a study of blood T cell repertoires in COVID-19. Study-wide background: Samples representing acute and convalescent COVID-19 were sourced from the United States, Italy and Spain. PBMCs, B-cell-depleted T cells, or T cells were the source of the cDNA or gDNA that made up the material.

V was cut by 6 bases and J by 2 bases, with 10 bases left in between. The CDR3 extends over 13 amino acids. The V gene's germline CDR1 is KGHSH and CDR2 LQKENI. A few counts support this clone. Study processing details: Counts of nucleated cells, estimated from reference gene primer amplification, were obtained. Produced via immunoSEQ multiplex PCR; TCRdb's table is partial and in-frame only. For V, J and clone size, that table is used; D and trimming come from the DNA. This sample has about 190,000 clones, with approximately 86% found just once. The chain couples TRBV18 to TRBJ2-5; TRBD1 might be the D (6 bases). The sequencing sample was made of peripheral blood. The receptor comes from a man aged 70 or older with active or convalescent COVID-19. The CDR3 here is CASSLGQQETQYF. DNA for the CDR3: TGTGCCAGCTCCCTAGGACAGCAAGAGACCCAGTACTTC. Complete variable domain (other parts from reference TRBV18 and TRBJ2-5): NAGVMQNPRHLVRRRGQEARLRCSPMKGHSHVYWYRQLPEEGLKFMVYLQKENIIDESGMPKERFSAEFPKEGPSILRIQQVVRGDSAAYFCASSLGQQETQYFGPGTRLLVL.